This T cell receptor beta chain was found in a study of blood T cell repertoires in COVID-19. Study-level information: Both acute and convalescent COVID-19 samples were obtained from the United States, Italy and Spain. T cells, B-cell-depleted T cells, or PBMCs supplied cDNA or gDNA.

Data came from immunoSEQ multiplex PCR; TCRdb stores just in-frame clones and leaves some out. The data hold approximately 220,000 clones, with 85% to 90% observed a single time. As for this clone: Germline and junction disagree at one end, which may indicate a read error.

Individuals aged roughly 18 to 100 years were recruited from 24 US areas. Cohorts were assigned according to the clinical history that participants reported. Germline CDR1 is SGHVS and CDR2 is FQNEAQ. CDR3 length equals 16 residues. Sequenced sample: PBMCs or T cells enriched from blood (not recorded which). This rearrangement joins TRBV7-8 to TRBJ1-6; 9 bases match TRBD1. The clonotype comes from a young woman with acute COVID-19. As DNA, the CDR3 is TGTGCCAGCAGCAAGGGGGGGACAGGGTATAGTTCACCCCTCCACTTT. It yields the protein CASSKGGTGYSSPLHF.